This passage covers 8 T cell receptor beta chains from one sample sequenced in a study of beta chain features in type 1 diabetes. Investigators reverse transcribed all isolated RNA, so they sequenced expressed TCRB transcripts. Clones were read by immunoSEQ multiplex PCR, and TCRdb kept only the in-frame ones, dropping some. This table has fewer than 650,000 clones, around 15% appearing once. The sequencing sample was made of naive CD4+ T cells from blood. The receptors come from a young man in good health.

CDR3 sequence reads: CAISDPGLAGVQETQYF. CDR3 coding DNA: TGTGCCATCAGTGACCCGGGACTAGCGGGAGTCCAAGAGACCCAGTACTTC. V and J are TRBV10-3 and TRBJ2-5, with 14 bases that match TRBD2. V lost 3 bases and J lost 1; bases outside the gene matches: 4. Germline V gene sequence: CDR1 ENHRY, CDR2 SYGVKD. The CDR3 totals 17 residues.

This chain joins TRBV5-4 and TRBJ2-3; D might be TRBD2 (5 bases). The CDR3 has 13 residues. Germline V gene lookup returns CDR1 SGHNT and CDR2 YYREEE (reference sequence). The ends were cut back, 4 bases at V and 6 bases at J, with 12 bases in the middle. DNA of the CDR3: TGTGCCAGCAGCCCGGGGTCGGGGGATACGCAGTATTTT. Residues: CASSPGSGDTQYF.

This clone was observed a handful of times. The CDR3 is CASSHRALTNEKLFF. DNA for the CDR3: TGTGCCAGCAGCCATCGCGCATTGACTAATGAAAAACTGTTTTTT. The J gene is TRBJ1-4, the V gene TRBV14; unclear D gene. This CDR3 is 15 amino acids long. Deletions cut 3 bases from V and 2 bases from J, with 10 bases between. CDR1 and CDR2 from the germline V gene are SGHDN and FVKESK. Combining the CDR3 with reference TRBV14 and TRBJ1-4 gives the whole variable domain EAGVTQFPSHSVIEKGQTVTLRCDPISGHDNLYWYRRVMGKEIKFLLHFVKESKQDESGMPNNRFLAERTGGTYSTLKVQPAELEDSGVYFCASSHRALTNEKLFFGSGTQLSVL.

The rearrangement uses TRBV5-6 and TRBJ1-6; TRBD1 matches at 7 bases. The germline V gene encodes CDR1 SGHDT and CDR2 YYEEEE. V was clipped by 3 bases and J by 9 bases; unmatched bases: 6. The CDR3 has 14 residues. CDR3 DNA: TGTGCCAGCAGCTACGGCAGGGGGTTTTCACCCCTCCACTTT. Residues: CASSYGRGFSPLHF.

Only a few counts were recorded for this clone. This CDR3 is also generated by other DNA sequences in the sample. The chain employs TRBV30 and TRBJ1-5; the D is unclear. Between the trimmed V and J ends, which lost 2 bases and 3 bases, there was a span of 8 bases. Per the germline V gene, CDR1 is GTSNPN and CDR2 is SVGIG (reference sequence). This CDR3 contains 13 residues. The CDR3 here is CAWSPGPNQPQHF. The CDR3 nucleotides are TGTGCCTGGAGTCCTGGCCCCAATCAGCCCCAGCATTTT.

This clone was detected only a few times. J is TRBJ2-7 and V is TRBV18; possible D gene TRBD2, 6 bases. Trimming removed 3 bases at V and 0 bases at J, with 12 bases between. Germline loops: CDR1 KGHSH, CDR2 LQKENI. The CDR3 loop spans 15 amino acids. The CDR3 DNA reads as TGTGCCAGCTCACCGGGAGGCGGGGCCTCCTACGAGCAGTACTTC. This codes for CASSPGGGASYEQYF.

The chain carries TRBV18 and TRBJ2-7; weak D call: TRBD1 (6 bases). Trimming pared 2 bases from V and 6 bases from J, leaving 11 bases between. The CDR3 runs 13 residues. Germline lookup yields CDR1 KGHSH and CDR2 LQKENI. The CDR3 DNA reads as TGTGCCAGCTCACCAAACAGGGTTTCCGAGCAGTACTTC. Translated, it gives CASSPNRVSEQYF.

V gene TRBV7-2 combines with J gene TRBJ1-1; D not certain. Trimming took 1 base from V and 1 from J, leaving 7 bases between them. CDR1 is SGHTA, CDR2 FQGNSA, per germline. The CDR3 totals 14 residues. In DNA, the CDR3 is TGTGCCAGCAGCTTAGACATTGGGAACACTGAAGCTTTCTTT. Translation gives CASSLDIGNTEAFF.